The 18 T cell receptor beta chains below all came from one sample that was sequenced in a study of B cell selection in AIRE deficiency. CD4+CD127+ cells were sorted as the conventional CD4 T cells. Some clones are missing from TCRdb's copy, which holds only in-frame ones; the method was immunoSEQ multiplex PCR. The sample carries 20,000 to 30,000 clones, approximately 96% recorded once. The specimen sequenced was conventional CD4+ T cells sorted from PBMCs. These receptors were collected from a human donor with AIRE deficiency.

This clone came up a few times. CDR3 bases: TGTGCCAGCCAACCCCGGACAGGGGCAGGTTCACCCCTCCACTTT. Its translation: CASQPRTGAGSPLHF. V usage is TRBV28 and J usage is TRBJ1-6; 9 nucleotides agree with TRBD1. The CDR3 runs 15 residues. After removal of 8 bases from V and 9 bases from J, the junction contained 11 bases not matched to a gene. The germline V gene has CDR1 MDHEN and CDR2 SYDVKM.

This clone showed up just once. CDR3 in amino acids: CASSQSAGWHEQFF. The CDR3 region has the DNA TGCGCCAGCAGCCAGAGTGCGGGATGGCATGAGCAGTTCTTC. The rearrangement uses TRBV4-3 and TRBJ2-1, with TRBD2 as a possible D gene (6 bases). V was clipped by 3 bases and J by 8 bases, with 14 bases between them. This CDR3 spans 14 amino acids. Germline V gene lookup returns CDR1 LGHNA and CDR2 YSLEER.

The rearrangement links TRBV27 to TRBJ2-2; the D call may be TRBD1 or TRBD2 (5 bases each). The CDR3 is made up of 16 amino acids. Germline lookup yields CDR1 MNHEY and CDR2 SMNVEV (reference sequence). V was pared by 7 bases and J by 2 bases, with 17 bases between. CDR3 nucleotides: TGTGCCAGCACCTCAGGGACCCTGATTAACACCGGGGAGCTGTTTTTT. Encoded protein: CASTSGTLINTGELFF.

The chain combines TRBV27 with TRBJ1-6, with D possibly being TRBD1 (6 bases). Germline lookup yields CDR1 MNHEY and CDR2 SMNVEV (reference sequence). Trimming left V 6 bases short and J 0 bases short, with 12 bases between. The CDR3 sequence is 16 residues long. DNA of the CDR3: TGTGCCAGCAGGAGACAGGCCACCTCCTATAATTCACCCCTCCACTTT. Translation: CASRRQATSYNSPLHF.

This chain joins TRBV29-1 and TRBJ2-2; a weak D match, TRBD2 (6 bases). CDR3 length: 15 amino acids. Germline lookup yields CDR1 SQVTM and CDR2 ANQGSEA. Between the trimmed V and J ends, which lost 2 bases and 4 bases, there was a span of 14 bases. The CDR3 is CSVEFPGAVTGELFF. Here the CDR3 DNA reads TGCAGCGTTGAATTTCCGGGAGCTGTCACCGGGGAGCTGTTTTTT.

The chain recombines TRBV18 with TRBJ1-3; 11 nucleotides agree with TRBD1. The CDR3 is 14 amino acids. The germline CDR1 and CDR2 sequences are KGHSH and LQKENI. Trimming cost V 8 bases and J 4 bases; bases outside gene matches: 4. For the CDR3, the DNA is TGTGCCAGCGCGGACAGGGGGCAAGGAAACACCATATATTTT. It is translated as CASADRGQGNTIYF. Supplemented by reference TRBV18 and TRBJ1-3, the full variable domain reads NAGVMQNPRHLVRRRGQEARLRCSPMKGHSHVYWYRQLPEEGLKFMVYLQKENIIDESGMPKERFSAEFPKEGPSILRIQQVVRGDSAAYFCASADRGQGNTIYFGEGSWLTVV.

The V gene is TRBV7-2, the J gene TRBJ2-7; D is undetermined. The germline CDR1 and CDR2 sequences are SGHTA and FQGNSA. Trimming stripped 6 bases from V and 0 bases from J, with 9 bases between. The CDR3 is 13 residues long. The CDR3 sequence: CASRSPNSYEQYF. CDR3 sequence (DNA): TGTGCCAGCAGATCCCCGAACTCCTACGAGCAGTACTTC. The variable domain in full, with the rest retrieved from reference TRBV7-2 and TRBJ2-7, is GAGVSQSPSNKVTEKGKDVELRCDPISGHTALYWYRQSLGQGLEFLIYFQGNSAPDKSGLPSDRFSAERTGGSVSTLTIQRTQQEDSAVYLCASRSPNSYEQYFGPGTRLTVT.

The chain couples TRBV7-2 to TRBJ1-5; TRBD1 might be the D (5 bases). CDR1 and CDR2 from the germline V gene are SGHTA and FQGNSA. This CDR3 is 13 amino acids long. Trimming stripped 4 bases from V and 6 bases from J, with 10 bases between. The chain's CDR3 is CASSWRGSQPQHF. In nucleotides, the CDR3 is TGTGCCAGCAGCTGGCGGGGGAGTCAGCCCCAGCATTTT.

The chain uses TRBV28 and TRBJ1-5, with a possible D match to TRBD1 (5 bases). The CDR3 runs 15 residues. The V end was cut by 8 bases, the J end by 1 base, with 15 bases between. CDR1 MDHEN and CDR2 SYDVKM come from the germline V gene. The CDR3 bases are TGTGCCAGCGCCACCAGGGCGATGAGCAATCAGCCCCAGCATTTT. It codes for CASATRAMSNQPQHF.

The chain couples TRBV7-9 to TRBJ1-2; TRBD1 matches 12 bases. This CDR3 spans 16 amino acids. After removal of 5 bases from V and 5 bases from J, the junction contained 9 bases not matched to a gene. The germline V gene has CDR1 SEHNR and CDR2 FQNEAQ (reference sequence). DNA of the CDR3: TGTGCCAGCAGCGTGACCGGGACAGGGGGCTTTTATGGCTACACCTTC. It is translated as CASSVTGTGGFYGYTF.

This chain joins TRBV19 and TRBJ1-6; D not resolved. Trimming stripped 7 bases from V and 0 bases from J, with 10 bases between. Germline V gene sequence: CDR1 LNHDA, CDR2 SQIVND (reference sequence). This CDR3 region has 15 residues. The CDR3 DNA sequence: TGTGCCAGTACTCCCAGGAGCTCCTATAATTCACCCCTCCACTTT. This translates into CASTPRSSYNSPLHF.

V usage is TRBV14 and J usage is TRBJ1-1; D perhaps matches TRBD1 (5 bases). Germline lookup yields CDR1 SGHDN and CDR2 FVKESK. V lost 4 bases and J lost 0, with 15 bases in between. The CDR3 loop spans 16 amino acids. The CDR3 sequence is CASSPIRQLLNTEAFF. The CDR3 DNA follows: TGTGCCAGCAGCCCTATCCGACAGCTACTGAACACTGAAGCTTTCTTT. The full variable domain, in which reference TRBV14 and TRBJ1-1 provide the parts outside the CDR3, is EAGVTQFPSHSVIEKGQTVTLRCDPISGHDNLYWYRRVMGKEIKFLLHFVKESKQDESGMPNNRFLAERTGGTYSTLKVQPAELEDSGVYFCASSPIRQLLNTEAFFGQGTRLTVV.

The V gene is TRBV10-3, the J gene TRBJ1-5, with 7 bases matching TRBD1. Per germline, CDR1 ENHRY and CDR2 SYGVKD. Trimming took 5 bases from V and 5 from J; bases not matched to a gene: 6. The CDR3 is 14 amino acids. Here the CDR3 reads CAISRTGGDQPQHF. CDR3 bases: TGTGCCATCAGTCGGACAGGAGGGGATCAGCCCCAGCATTTT.

The chain combines TRBV7-3 with TRBJ2-2; 10 bases fit TRBD2. Germline-derived CDR1 and CDR2 are SGHTA and FQGTGA. With V trimmed by 5 bases and J by 5 bases, 8 bases remained unmatched. The CDR3 totals 16 residues. CDR3 region: CASSGEGLAETGELFF. The CDR3 coding sequence is TGTGCCAGCAGCGGAGAAGGACTAGCGGAGACCGGGGAGCTGTTTTTT. Based on the CDR3 plus reference TRBV7-3 and TRBJ2-2, the full variable domain is GAGVSQTPSNKVTEKGKYVELRCDPISGHTALYWYRQSLGQGPEFLIYFQGTGAADDSGLPNDRFFAVRPEGSVSTLKIQRTERGDSAVYLCASSGEGLAETGELFFGEGSRLTVL.

This clone was counted once. The chain carries TRBV6-6 and TRBJ1-5; D gene unclear. Germline V gives CDR1 MNHNY, CDR2 SVGAGI (reference sequence). V was shortened by 0 bases and J by 1 base, with 4 bases between the two germline ends. The CDR3 sequence is 14 residues long. The CDR3 spells CASSYSRSNQPQHF. The DNA of the CDR3 is TGTGCCAGCAGTTACTCGAGGAGCAATCAGCCCCAGCATTTT.

This rearrangement joins TRBV4-3 to TRBJ2-5; 9 nucleotides agree with TRBD1. V was clipped by 1 base and J by 4 bases; unmatched bases: 7. The CDR3 consists of 16 residues. CDR1 and CDR2 (germline): LGHNA, YSLEER. The CDR3 loop reads CASSQGWGQGGETQYF. The CDR3 DNA is TGCGCCAGCAGCCAAGGCTGGGGACAGGGAGGAGAGACCCAGTACTTC.

The chain links TRBV28 to TRBJ1-1; D gene unclear. The V and J ends lost 6 bases and 4 bases respectively, with 12 bases between them. This CDR3 has 13 amino acids. Germline CDR1 and CDR2: MDHEN and SYDVKM. This chain's CDR3 is CASRGTRGTEAFF. For the CDR3, the DNA is TGTGCCAGCAGAGGCACAAGAGGCACTGAAGCTTTCTTT.

The CDR3 reads CASSYGNYEQYF. Written as DNA, the CDR3 is TGTGCCAGCAGTTACGGCAACTACGAGCAGTACTTC. The chain couples TRBV6-6 to TRBJ2-7; D gene ambiguous. The CDR3 covers 12 residues. CDR1 and CDR2 from the germline V gene are MNHNY and SVGAGI (reference sequence). The V end lost 2 bases, the J end lost 3 bases, and 5 bases lay between the germline ends.